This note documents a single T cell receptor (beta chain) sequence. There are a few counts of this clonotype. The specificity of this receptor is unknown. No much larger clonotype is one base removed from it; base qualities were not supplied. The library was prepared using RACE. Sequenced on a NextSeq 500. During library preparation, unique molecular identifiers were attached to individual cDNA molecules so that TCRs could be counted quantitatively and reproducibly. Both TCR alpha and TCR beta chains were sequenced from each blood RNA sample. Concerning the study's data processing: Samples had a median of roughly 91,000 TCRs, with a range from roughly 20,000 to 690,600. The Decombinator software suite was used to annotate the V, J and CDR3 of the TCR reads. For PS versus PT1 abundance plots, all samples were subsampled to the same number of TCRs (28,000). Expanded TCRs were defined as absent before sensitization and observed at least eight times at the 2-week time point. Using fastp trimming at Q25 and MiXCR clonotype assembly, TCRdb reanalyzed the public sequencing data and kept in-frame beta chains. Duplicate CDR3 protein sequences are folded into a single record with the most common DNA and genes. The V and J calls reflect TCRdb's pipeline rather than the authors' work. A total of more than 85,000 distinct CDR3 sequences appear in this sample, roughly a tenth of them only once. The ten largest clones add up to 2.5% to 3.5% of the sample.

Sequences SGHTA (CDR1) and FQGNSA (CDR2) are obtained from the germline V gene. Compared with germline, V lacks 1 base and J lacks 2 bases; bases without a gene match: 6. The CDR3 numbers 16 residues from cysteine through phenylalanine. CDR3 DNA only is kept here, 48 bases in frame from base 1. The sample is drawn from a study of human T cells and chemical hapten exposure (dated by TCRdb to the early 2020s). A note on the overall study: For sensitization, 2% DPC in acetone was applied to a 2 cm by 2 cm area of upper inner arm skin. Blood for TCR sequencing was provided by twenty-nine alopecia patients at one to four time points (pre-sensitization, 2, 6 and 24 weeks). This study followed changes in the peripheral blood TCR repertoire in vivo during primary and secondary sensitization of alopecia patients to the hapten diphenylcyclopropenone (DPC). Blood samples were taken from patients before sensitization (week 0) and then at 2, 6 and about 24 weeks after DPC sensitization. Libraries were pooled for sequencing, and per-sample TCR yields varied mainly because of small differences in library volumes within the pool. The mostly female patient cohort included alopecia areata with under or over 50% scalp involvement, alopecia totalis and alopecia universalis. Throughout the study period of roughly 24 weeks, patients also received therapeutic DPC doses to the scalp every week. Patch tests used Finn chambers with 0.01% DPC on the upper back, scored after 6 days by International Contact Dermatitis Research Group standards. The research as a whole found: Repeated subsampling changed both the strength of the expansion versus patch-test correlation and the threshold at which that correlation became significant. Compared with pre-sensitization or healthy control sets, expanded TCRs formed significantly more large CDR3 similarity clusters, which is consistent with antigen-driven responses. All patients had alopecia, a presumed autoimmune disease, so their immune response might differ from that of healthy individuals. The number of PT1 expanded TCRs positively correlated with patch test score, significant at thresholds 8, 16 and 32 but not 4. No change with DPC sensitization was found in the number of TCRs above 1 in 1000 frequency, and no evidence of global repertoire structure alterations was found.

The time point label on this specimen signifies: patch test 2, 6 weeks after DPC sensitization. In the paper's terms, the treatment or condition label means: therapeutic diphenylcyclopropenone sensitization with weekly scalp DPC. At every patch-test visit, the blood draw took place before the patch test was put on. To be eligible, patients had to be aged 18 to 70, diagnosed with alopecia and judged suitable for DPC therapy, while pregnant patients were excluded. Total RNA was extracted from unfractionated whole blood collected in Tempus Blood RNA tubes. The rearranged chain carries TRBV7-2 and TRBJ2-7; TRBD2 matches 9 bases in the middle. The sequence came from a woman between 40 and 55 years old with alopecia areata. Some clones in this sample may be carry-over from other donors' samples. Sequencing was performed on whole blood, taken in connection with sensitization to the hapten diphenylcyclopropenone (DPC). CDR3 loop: CASSLGAGGFPYEQYF. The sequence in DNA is TGTGCCAGCAGCTTAGGAGCGGGGGGCTTCCCCTACGAGCAGTACTTC.